This T cell receptor beta chain was obtained from a study of blood T cells in healthy people across ages. Study-wide background: For every two T cells, template switching captured about one barcoded beta molecule.

Alongside a J-beta primer mix, a sample-barcoded 5' primer served in a second PCR lasting about 7 to 12 cycles. MiXCR, applied by TCRdb to the 5' RACE reads, yields one record per CDR3 protein. The profile covers about 1.4 million distinct CDR3 sequences, with 59% appearing a single time and 6.7% taken by the ten largest. As for this clonotype: Its antigen is currently unknown.

Every donor provided approximately 10 milliliters of peripheral blood. Germline values: CDR1 SGHVS, CDR2 FNYEAQ. Trimming shortened V by 5 bases and J by 2 bases, and 12 bases separated the two germline ends. The CDR3 has 14 residues. Study findings and constraints: Strong correlation existed between TCR beta diversity and naive T cell percentage. A roughly linear fall in TCR beta diversity per million T cells was seen with increasing age.

The clonotype comes from a man aged 18 to 29 in good health. The chain links TRBV7-6 to TRBJ1-1, with no clear D. Sequences were obtained from blood. The CDR3, as DNA: TGTGCCAGCAGCCCAGCCCCCCAAAACACTGAAGCTTTCTTT. Translation gives CASSPAPQNTEAFF.